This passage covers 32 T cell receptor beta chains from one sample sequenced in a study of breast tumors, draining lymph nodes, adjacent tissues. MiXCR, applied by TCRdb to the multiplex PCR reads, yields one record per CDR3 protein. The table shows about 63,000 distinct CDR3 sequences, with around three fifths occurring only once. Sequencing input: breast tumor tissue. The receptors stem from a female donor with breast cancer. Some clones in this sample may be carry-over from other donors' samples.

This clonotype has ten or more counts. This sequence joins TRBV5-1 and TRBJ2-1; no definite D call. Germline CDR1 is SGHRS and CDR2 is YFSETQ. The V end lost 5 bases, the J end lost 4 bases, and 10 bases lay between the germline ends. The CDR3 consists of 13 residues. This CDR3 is CASRPTPYNEQFF. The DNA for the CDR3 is TGCGCCAGCAGACCGACACCTTACAATGAGCAGTTCTTC.

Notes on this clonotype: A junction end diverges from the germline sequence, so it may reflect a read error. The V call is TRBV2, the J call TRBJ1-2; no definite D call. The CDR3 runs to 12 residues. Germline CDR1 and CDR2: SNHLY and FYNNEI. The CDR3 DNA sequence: TGTGCCAGCAGTGAAGGGAACGGTGGCCACACCTTC. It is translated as CASSEGNGGHTF.

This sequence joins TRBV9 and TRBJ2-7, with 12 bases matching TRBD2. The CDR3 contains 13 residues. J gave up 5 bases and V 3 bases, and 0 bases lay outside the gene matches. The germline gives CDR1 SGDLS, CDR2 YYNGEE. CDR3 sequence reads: CASSGLAGDEQYF. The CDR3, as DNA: TGTGCCAGCAGCGGACTAGCGGGGGACGAGCAGTACTTC.

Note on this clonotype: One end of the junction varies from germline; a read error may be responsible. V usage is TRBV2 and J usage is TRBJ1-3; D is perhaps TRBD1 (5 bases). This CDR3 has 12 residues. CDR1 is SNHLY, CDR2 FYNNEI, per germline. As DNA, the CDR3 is TGTACCAGCCGACAGTCTGGAAACACCATATATTTC. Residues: CTSRQSGNTIYF.

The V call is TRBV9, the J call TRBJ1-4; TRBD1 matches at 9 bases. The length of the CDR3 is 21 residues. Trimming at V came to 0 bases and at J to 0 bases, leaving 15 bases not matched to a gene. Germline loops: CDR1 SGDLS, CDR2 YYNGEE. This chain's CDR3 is CASSVGGMGTGQGPTNEKLFF. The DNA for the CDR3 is TGTGCCAGCAGCGTAGGCGGGATGGGGACAGGGCAAGGTCCAACTAATGAAAAACTGTTTTTT.

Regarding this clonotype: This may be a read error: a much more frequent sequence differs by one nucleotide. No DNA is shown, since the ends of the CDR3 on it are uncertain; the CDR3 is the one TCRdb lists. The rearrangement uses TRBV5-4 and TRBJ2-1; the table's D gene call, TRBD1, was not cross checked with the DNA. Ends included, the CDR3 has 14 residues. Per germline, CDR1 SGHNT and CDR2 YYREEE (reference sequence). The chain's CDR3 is CASSVGQGARERFF.

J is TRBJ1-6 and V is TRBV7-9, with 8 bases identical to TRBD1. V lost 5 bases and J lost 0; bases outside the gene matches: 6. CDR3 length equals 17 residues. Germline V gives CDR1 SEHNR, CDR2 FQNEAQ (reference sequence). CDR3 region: CASSPWTGSSYNSPLHF. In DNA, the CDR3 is TGTGCCAGCAGCCCCTGGACAGGGAGCTCCTATAATTCACCCCTCCACTTT.

CDR3 sequence (DNA): TGTGCCAGCAGCGTAGGGGGAGCAGGGGGGCGCAACTATGGCTACACCTTC. Encoded protein: CASSVGGAGGRNYGYTF. The chain joins TRBV9 to TRBJ1-2; TRBD1 agrees at 7 bases. The germline CDR1 and CDR2 sequences are SGDLS and YYNGEE. The CDR3 sequence is 17 residues long. The trim removed 0 bases at V and 2 bases at J, leaving 10 bases unmatched.

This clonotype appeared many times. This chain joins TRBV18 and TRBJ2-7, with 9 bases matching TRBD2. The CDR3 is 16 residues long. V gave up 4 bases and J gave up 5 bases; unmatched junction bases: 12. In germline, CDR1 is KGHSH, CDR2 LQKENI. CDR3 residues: CASSRAGGPDGDEQYF. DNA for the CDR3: TGTGCCAGCTCACGGGCGGGAGGGCCGGATGGGGACGAGCAGTACTTC.

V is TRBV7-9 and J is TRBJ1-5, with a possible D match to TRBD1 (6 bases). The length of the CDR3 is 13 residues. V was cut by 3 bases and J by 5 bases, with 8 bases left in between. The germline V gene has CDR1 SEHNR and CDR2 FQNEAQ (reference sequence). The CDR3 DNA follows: TGTGCCAGCAGCTTGGACAGCGATCAGCCCCAGCATTTT. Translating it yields CASSLDSDQPQHF.

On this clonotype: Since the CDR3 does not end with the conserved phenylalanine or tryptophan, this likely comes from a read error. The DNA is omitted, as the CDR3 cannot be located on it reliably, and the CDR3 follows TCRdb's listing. The CDR3: CASSEWGTS. The chain carries TRBV2 and TRBJ2-6. Germline CDR1 reads SNHLY; CDR2 reads FYNNEI. The CDR3 spans 9 residues, counting both ends.

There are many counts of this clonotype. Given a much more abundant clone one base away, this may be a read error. The CDR3 protein is CASSPYRVDQPQHF. The CDR3 coding sequence is TGTGCCAGCAGCCCTTACAGGGTTGATCAGCCCCAGCATTTT. The V and J genes are TRBV6-2 or TRBV6-3 and TRBJ1-5; tentative D call: TRBD1 (6 bases). Germline V gene lookup returns CDR1 MNHEY and CDR2 SVGEGT. CDR3 length: 14 residues. V dropped 6 bases and J dropped 5 bases, with 14 bases sitting between them.

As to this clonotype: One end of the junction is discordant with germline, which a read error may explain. CDR3 bases: TGTGCTAGCAGCCGCTTGTTGGGAGATACGCAGTATTTT. The encoded protein is CASSRLLGDTQYF. The gene calls are TRBV7-7 and TRBJ2-3, with D unresolved. The length of the CDR3 is 13 residues. Looked up from germline, CDR1 is SSHAT and CDR2 is FNYEAQ (reference sequence).

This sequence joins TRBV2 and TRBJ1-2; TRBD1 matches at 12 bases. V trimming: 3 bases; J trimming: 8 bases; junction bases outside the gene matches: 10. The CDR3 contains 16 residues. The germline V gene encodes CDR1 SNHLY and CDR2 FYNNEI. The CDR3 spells CASSEDFLGQGAGYTF. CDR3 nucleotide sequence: TGTGCCAGCAGTGAGGATTTCCTGGGACAGGGGGCAGGCTACACCTTC. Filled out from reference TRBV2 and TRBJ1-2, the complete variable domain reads EPEVTQTPSHQVTQMGQEVILRCVPISNHLYFYWYRQILGQKVEFLVSFYNNEISEKSEIFDDQFSVERPDGSNFTLKIRSTKLEDSAMYFCASSEDFLGQGAGYTFGSGTRLTVV.

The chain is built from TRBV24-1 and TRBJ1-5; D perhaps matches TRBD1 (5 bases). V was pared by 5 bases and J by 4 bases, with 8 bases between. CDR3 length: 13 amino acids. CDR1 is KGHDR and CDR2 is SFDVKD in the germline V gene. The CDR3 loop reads CATSGTLNQPQHF. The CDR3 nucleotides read TGTGCCACCAGTGGGACACTGAATCAGCCCCAGCATTTT.

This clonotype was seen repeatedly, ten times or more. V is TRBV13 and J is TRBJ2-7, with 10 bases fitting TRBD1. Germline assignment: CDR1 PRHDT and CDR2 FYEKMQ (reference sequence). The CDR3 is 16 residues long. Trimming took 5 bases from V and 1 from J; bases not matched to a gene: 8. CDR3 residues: CASSALGQGKSYEQYF. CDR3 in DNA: TGTGCCAGCAGCGCCCTGGGACAGGGGAAGTCCTACGAGCAGTACTTC.

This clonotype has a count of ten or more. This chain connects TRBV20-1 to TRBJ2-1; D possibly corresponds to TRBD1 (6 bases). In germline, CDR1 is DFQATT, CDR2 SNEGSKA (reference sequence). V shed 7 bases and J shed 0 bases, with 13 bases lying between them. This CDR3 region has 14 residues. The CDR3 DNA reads TGCAGTGGGACCGGACAGAGCTCCTACAATGAGCAGTTCTTC. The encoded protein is CSGTGQSSYNEQFF.

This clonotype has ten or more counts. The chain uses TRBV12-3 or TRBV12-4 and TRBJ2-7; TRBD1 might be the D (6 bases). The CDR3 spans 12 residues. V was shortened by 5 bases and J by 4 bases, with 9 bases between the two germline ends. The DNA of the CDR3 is TGTGCCAGCAGTCCCGACAGGTACGAGCAGTACTTC. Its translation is CASSPDRYEQYF.

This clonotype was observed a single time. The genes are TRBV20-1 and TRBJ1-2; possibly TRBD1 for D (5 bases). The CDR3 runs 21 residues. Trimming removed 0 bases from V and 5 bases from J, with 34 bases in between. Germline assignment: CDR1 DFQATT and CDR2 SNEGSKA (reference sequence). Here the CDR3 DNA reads TGCAGTGCTAGAGATCAGGGTAGCGGGGCCGAAAATGAGCAGGCTACATATGGCTACACCTTC. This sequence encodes CSARDQGSGAENEQATYGYTF.

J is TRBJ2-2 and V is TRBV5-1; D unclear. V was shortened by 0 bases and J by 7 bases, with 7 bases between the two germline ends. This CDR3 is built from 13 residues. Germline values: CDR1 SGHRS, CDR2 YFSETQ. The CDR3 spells CASSLVVNGELFF. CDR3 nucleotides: TGCGCCAGCAGCTTGGTCGTTAACGGGGAGCTGTTTTTT.

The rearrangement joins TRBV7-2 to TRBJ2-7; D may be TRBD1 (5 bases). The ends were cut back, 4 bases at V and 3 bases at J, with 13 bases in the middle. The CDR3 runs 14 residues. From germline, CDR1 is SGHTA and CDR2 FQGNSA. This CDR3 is CASSSQGRNYEQYF. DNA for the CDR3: TGTGCCAGCAGCTCCCAGGGTAGAAACTACGAGCAGTACTTC.

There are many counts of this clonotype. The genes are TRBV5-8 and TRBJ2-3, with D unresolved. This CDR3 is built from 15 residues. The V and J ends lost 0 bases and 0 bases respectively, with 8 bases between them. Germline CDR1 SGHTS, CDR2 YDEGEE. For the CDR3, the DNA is TGTGCCAGCAGCTTGGCGGGCGGAAGCACAGATACGCAGTATTTT. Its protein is CASSLAGGSTDTQYF.

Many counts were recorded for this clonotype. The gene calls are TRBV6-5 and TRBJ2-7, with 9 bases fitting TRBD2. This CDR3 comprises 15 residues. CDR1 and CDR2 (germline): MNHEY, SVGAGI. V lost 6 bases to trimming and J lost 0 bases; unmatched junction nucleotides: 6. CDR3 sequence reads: CASSPIAGASYEQYF. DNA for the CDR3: TGTGCCAGCAGCCCGATAGCGGGGGCCTCCTACGAGCAGTACTTC.

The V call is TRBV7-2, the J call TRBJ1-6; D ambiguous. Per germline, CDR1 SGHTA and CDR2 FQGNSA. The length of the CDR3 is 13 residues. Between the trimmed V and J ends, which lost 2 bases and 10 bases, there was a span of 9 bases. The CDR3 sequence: CASSLFTDSPLHF. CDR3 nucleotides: TGTGCCAGCAGCTTATTCACGGACTCACCCCTCCACTTT.

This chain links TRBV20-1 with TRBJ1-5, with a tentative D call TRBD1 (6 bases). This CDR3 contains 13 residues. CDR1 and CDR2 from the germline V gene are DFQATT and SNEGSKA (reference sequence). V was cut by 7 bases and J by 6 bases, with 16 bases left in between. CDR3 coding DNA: TGCAGTGTTGGGACAAAGCATAGTCAGCCCCAGCATTTT. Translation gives CSVGTKHSQPQHF.

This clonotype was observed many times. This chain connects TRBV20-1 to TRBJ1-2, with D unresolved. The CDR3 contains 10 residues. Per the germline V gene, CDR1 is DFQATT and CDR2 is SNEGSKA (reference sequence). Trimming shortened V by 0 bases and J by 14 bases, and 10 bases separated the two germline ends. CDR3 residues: CSARDPGATF. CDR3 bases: TGCAGTGCTAGAGATCCAGGCGCAACCTTC.

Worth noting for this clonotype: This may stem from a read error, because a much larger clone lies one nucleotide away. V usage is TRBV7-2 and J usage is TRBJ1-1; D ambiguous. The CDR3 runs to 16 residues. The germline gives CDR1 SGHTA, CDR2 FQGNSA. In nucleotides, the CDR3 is TGTGCCAGCAGCTTGGGATCCCCGGGTACGGGCACTGAACCTTTCTTT. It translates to CASSLGSPGTGTEPFF.

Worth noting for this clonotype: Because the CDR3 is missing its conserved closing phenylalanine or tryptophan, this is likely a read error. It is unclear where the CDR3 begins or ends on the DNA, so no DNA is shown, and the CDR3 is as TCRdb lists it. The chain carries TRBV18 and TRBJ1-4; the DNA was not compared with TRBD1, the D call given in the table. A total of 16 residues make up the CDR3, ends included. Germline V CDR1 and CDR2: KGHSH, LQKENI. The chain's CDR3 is CASSQGTTGESEKLVY.

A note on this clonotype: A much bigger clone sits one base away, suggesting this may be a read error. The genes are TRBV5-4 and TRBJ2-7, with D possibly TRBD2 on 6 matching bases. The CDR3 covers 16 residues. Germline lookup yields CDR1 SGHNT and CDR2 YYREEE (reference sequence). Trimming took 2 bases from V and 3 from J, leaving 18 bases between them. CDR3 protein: CASSFGGANGNYEQYF. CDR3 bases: TGTGCCAGCAGCTTCGGGGGTGCGAACGGAAACTACGAGCAGTACTTC.

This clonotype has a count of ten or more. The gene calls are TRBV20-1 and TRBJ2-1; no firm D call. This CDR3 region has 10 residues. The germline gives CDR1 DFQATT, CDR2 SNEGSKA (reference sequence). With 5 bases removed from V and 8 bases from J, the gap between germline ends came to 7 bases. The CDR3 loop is CSAGVDEQFF. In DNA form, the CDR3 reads TGCAGTGCTGGGGTGGATGAGCAGTTCTTC.

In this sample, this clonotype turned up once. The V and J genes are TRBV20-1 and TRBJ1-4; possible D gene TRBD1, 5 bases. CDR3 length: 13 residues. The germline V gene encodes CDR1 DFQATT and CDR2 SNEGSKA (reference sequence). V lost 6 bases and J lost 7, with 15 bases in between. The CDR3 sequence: CSAKEGTGEKLFF. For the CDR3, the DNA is TGCAGTGCCAAGGAGGGGACTGGTGAAAAACTGTTTTTT.

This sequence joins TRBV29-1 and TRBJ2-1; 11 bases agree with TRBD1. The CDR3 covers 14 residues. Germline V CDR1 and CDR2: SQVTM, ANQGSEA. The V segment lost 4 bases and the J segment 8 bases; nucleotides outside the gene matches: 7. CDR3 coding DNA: TGCAGCGTTGGGGGGGACAGGGGGAGGGATGAGCAGTTCTTC. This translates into CSVGGDRGRDEQFF.